These 30 T cell receptor beta chains were sequenced from one sample in a study of molecular identifiers for immune sequencing clone quantification. TCRdb analysed the PCR reads with MiXCR anew, one entry per CDR3 protein. The profile covers over 600,000 distinct CDR3 sequences, with less than 20% appearing a single time and 0.85% taken by the ten largest. Sample: naive CD8+ T cells from blood, with Jurkat cell RNA spiked in. Subset: FACS-sorted CD8+CD4-CCR7+CD45RA+ naive T cells. These receptors all stem from a human donor in good health. Some libraries in this study had Jurkat cell RNA spiked in.

Many counts were recorded for this clonotype. V and J are TRBV28 and TRBJ2-2, with D perhaps matching TRBD1 (5 bases). The CDR3 runs 16 residues. The V and J ends lost 3 bases and 3 bases respectively, with 14 bases between them. The germline V gene has CDR1 MDHEN and CDR2 SYDVKM. CDR3 nucleotide sequence: TGTGCCAGCAGTTTGAGTCTAGGGGCGGACACCGGGGAGCTGTTTTTT. This encodes CASSLSLGADTGELFF.

The table lists this clonotype with many counts. The genes are TRBV7-9 and TRBJ2-5; D is unclear. Trimming pared 0 bases from V and 3 bases from J, leaving 17 bases between. CDR1 is SEHNR, CDR2 FQNEAQ, per germline (reference sequence). This CDR3 has 17 amino acids. The CDR3 DNA follows: TGTGCCAGCAGCTTAGCCTCCGTTGTTTTGGGTAAAGAGACCCAGTACTTC. It specifies CASSLASVVLGKETQYF.

This clonotype was counted ten times or more. The chain links TRBV19 to TRBJ1-5; D is ambiguous. V was pared by 6 bases and J by 0 bases, with 6 bases between. Germline CDR1 reads LNHDA; CDR2 reads SQIVND (reference sequence). The CDR3 sequence is 13 residues long. CDR3 DNA: TGTGCCAGTAGGCGGATTAGCAATCAGCCCCAGCATTTT. Translating it yields CASRRISNQPQHF.

V gene TRBV12-5 combines with J gene TRBJ1-4; a possible D gene is TRBD1 (6 bases). The length of the CDR3 is 16 residues. Deletions cut 7 bases from V and 2 bases from J, with 17 bases between. The germline V gene has CDR1 LGHNT and CDR2 FRNRAP. In DNA, the CDR3 is TGTGCTAGTGCCCCCGGGGGCACCTACACTAATGAAAAACTGTTTTTT. It specifies CASAPGGTYTNEKLFF.

This clonotype has ten or more counts. V and J are TRBV29-1 and TRBJ1-1, with D tentatively TRBD1 (6 bases). Germline-derived CDR1 and CDR2 are SQVTM and ANQGSEA. With 1 base removed from V and 6 bases from J, the gap between germline ends came to 9 bases. The CDR3 length is 12 residues. CDR3 protein: CSVEGGAPEAFF. The CDR3 DNA reads as TGCAGCGTTGAAGGGGGGGCCCCTGAAGCTTTCTTT.

With respect to this clonotype: A much bigger clone sits one base away, suggesting this may be a read error. This sequence joins TRBV4-1 and TRBJ2-2; no clear D gene. The CDR3 has 14 amino acids. Germline V gives CDR1 MGHRA, CDR2 YSYEKL. V gave up 4 bases and J gave up 1 base, with 7 bases separating them. The CDR3 DNA follows: TGCGCCAGCAGCCGCTCGGAGAACACCGGGGAGCTGTTTTTT. It yields the protein CASSRSENTGELFF.

This clonotype was detected many times. V usage is TRBV27 and J usage is TRBJ2-3, with D possibly matching TRBD2 (5 bases). Germline CDR1 reads MNHEY; CDR2 reads SMNVEV (reference sequence). Trimming shortened V by 4 bases and J by 6 bases, and 14 bases separated the two germline ends. The CDR3 has 14 amino acids. Here the CDR3 DNA reads TGTGCCAGCAGTTCAGAATATTCTAGCGATACGCAGTATTTT. Translated, it gives CASSSEYSSDTQYF.

This clonotype was seen many times. The rearrangement joins TRBV5-1 to TRBJ2-7; D gene unclear. Germline V CDR1 and CDR2: SGHRS, YFSETQ. The CDR3 loop spans 14 amino acids. The V end lost 4 bases, the J end lost 2 bases, and 13 bases lay between the germline ends. The CDR3 region has the DNA TGCGCCAGCAGCGACCCCTTGGTGGCCTACGAGCAGTACTTC. Protein product: CASSDPLVAYEQYF. Full variable domain (remainder filled in from reference TRBV5-1 and TRBJ2-7): KAGVTQTPRYLIKTRGQQVTLSCSPISGHRSVSWYQQTPGQGLQFLFEYFSETQRNKGNFPGRFSGRQFSNSRSEMNVSTLELGDSALYLCASSDPLVAYEQYFGPGTRLTVT.

Only a few counts were recorded for this clonotype. The V call is TRBV9, the J call TRBJ2-5; 11 positions agree with TRBD2. V dropped 5 bases and J dropped 5; count of bases not matched to a gene: 8. CDR1 SGDLS and CDR2 YYNGEE come from the germline V gene. This CDR3 spans 15 amino acids. The chain's CDR3 is CASSPSGGPGETQYF. Written as DNA, the CDR3 is TGTGCCAGCAGTCCTAGCGGGGGGCCGGGGGAGACCCAGTACTTC.

This clonotype was recorded many times. The junction departs from germline at one end; a sequencing error may be responsible. The chain uses TRBV28 and TRBJ2-5, with 12 bases fitting TRBD2. The length of the CDR3 is 14 residues. In germline, CDR1 is MDHEN, CDR2 SYDVKM. DNA for the CDR3: TGCGCCAGCAGCCCACTAGCGGGGGGCGAGACCCAGTACTTC. Its protein product is CASSPLAGGETQYF.

There are many counts of this clonotype. This chain uses TRBV10-2 with TRBJ1-5; TRBD1 matches at 11 bases. The CDR3 is made up of 14 amino acids. V was pared by 8 bases and J by 0 bases, with 0 bases of the junction left unmatched. Germline-derived CDR1 and CDR2 are WSHSY and SAAADI. CDR3 nucleotides: TGCGCCAGCGGGACAGGGGGTAGCAATCAGCCCCAGCATTTT. As protein: CASGTGGSNQPQHF.

Notes on this clonotype: Since a much larger clone is just one base distant, this may be a read error. Here the CDR3 omits its conserved ending phenylalanine or tryptophan, so a read error is the likely source. V is TRBV6-2 or TRBV6-3 and J is TRBJ2-5; D is unresolved. CDR1 is MNHEY, CDR2 SVGEGT, per germline. V gave up 0 bases and J gave up 1 base, with 12 bases separating them. The CDR3 length is 16 residues. The chain's CDR3 is CASSYSNQATQETQYL. The CDR3 DNA follows: TGTGCCAGCAGTTACTCGAACCAGGCAACCCAAGAGACCCAGTACCTC.

This clonotype was seen ten or more times. This chain links TRBV3-1 with TRBJ1-3, with unresolved D. Between the trimmed V and J ends, which lost 4 bases and 2 bases, there was a span of 12 bases. Germline V gene sequence: CDR1 LGHDT, CDR2 YNNKEL (reference sequence). This CDR3 contains 15 residues. CDR3 coding DNA: TGTGCCAGCAGCCCCTTTCGGACGGCTGGAAACACCATATATTTT. Its protein product is CASSPFRTAGNTIYF.

This clonotype was detected ten times or more. V gene TRBV12-3 or TRBV12-4 combines with J gene TRBJ2-2; 9 bases map to TRBD1. The trim removed 9 bases at V and 2 bases at J, leaving 4 bases unmatched. The CDR3 totals 14 residues. CDR3 in amino acids: CASQGQGNTGELFF. Here the CDR3 DNA reads TGTGCCAGTCAGGGACAGGGCAACACCGGGGAGCTGTTTTTT.

This clonotype has a handful of counts. The CDR3, as DNA: TGTGCCAGCAGCGAAACCCCGTTCGATGAGCAGTTCTTC. This sequence encodes CASSETPFDEQFF. The rearrangement joins TRBV7-3 to TRBJ2-1; D ambiguous. Germline assignment: CDR1 SGHTA and CDR2 FQGTGA. The CDR3 is 13 amino acids. V lost 5 bases, J lost 8 bases, and 13 bases lay in between.

This rearrangement joins TRBV7-9 to TRBJ2-1, with D unclear. The CDR3 consists of 15 residues. Trimming took 5 bases from V and 7 from J, leaving 18 bases between them. CDR1 is SEHNR, CDR2 FQNEAQ, per germline (reference sequence). The CDR3 DNA follows: TGTGCCAGCAGCCTGAGTGACCCCTCGAGGAATGAGCAGTTCTTC. It codes for CASSLSDPSRNEQFF.

In its sample, this clonotype was seen many times. The chain has TRBV6-5 and TRBJ1-1; the D gene is possibly TRBD1 (6 bases). CDR1 MNHEY and CDR2 SVGAGI come from the germline V gene. The CDR3 is 17 amino acids. V was shortened by 4 bases and J by 0 bases, with 18 bases between the two germline ends. The CDR3: CASSSNHRAGVNTEAFF. The CDR3 nucleotides are TGTGCCAGCAGTTCCAACCACAGGGCCGGGGTGAACACTGAAGCTTTCTTT.

This clonotype was found a few times. The rearrangement uses TRBV3-1 and TRBJ1-3, with D unresolved. The CDR3 has 15 residues. With 0 bases removed from V and 0 bases from J, the gap between germline ends came to 6 bases. Germline V gives CDR1 LGHDT, CDR2 YNNKEL (reference sequence). The DNA for the CDR3 is TGTGCCAGCAGCCAAGAAAAGGCCTCTGGAAACACCATATATTTT. Translation: CASSQEKASGNTIYF.

This clonotype showed up just once. Being one base from a much bigger clone, this may be a read error. The gene calls are TRBV20-1 and TRBJ2-3; TRBD2 matches 11 bases. Looked up from germline, CDR1 is DFQATT and CDR2 is SNEGSKA (reference sequence). This CDR3 spans 17 amino acids. The CDR3 is CSARGFPSGGPSDTRYF. CDR3 nucleotide sequence: TGCAGTGCTAGAGGCTTTCCTAGCGGGGGGCCGTCCGATACGCGGTATTTT.

Ten or more counts support this clonotype. This sequence joins TRBV30 and TRBJ2-5; perhaps TRBD2 as D (5 bases). V was clipped by 2 bases and J by 5 bases, with 18 bases between them. Germline assignment: CDR1 GTSNPN and CDR2 SVGIG (reference sequence). The CDR3 contains 15 residues. The CDR3 here is CAWSPPTTRWETQYF. CDR3 DNA sequence: TGTGCCTGGAGTCCCCCCACCACTAGGTGGGAGACCCAGTACTTC.

This clonotype has just a few counts. The CDR3 nucleotides are TGTGCCAGCAGTCTCAATAGCGGGGTCCTCGAGCAGTACTTC. Amino acids: CASSLNSGVLEQYF. The chain employs TRBV12-3 or TRBV12-4 and TRBJ2-7; 8 bases line up with TRBD2. The CDR3 consists of 14 residues. V lost 5 bases to trimming and J lost 6 bases; unmatched junction nucleotides: 9.

In this sample, this clonotype turned up many times. The chain employs TRBV20-1 and TRBJ2-7; TRBD2 aligns across 7 bases. CDR1 is DFQATT, CDR2 SNEGSKA, per germline (reference sequence). Trimming took 5 bases from V and 2 from J; bases not matched to a gene: 12. This CDR3 comprises 15 residues. CDR3 region: CSASPGRGEAYEQYF. CDR3 bases: TGCAGTGCTTCCCCTGGCCGGGGGGAAGCCTACGAGCAGTACTTC.

There are many counts of this clonotype. This rearrangement joins TRBV4-2 to TRBJ2-5, with D perhaps given as TRBD1 or TRBD2 (6 bases each). Germline loops: CDR1 LGHNA, CDR2 YNFKEQ. The CDR3 consists of 14 residues. Trimming removed 5 bases from V and 2 bases from J, with 12 bases in between. The CDR3 here is CASSARRGQETQYF. CDR3 nucleotides: TGTGCCAGCAGCGCGAGGAGGGGGCAAGAGACCCAGTACTTC.

This clonotype was counted many times. CDR3 sequence reads: CASSLVGTGDQPQHF. In nucleotides, the CDR3 is TGTGCCAGCAGCTTAGTCGGGACAGGGGATCAGCCCCAGCATTTT. V and J are TRBV7-9 and TRBJ1-5; 10 bases match TRBD1. This CDR3 comprises 15 residues. In germline, CDR1 is SEHNR, CDR2 FQNEAQ (reference sequence). The J segment lost 5 bases and the V segment lost 1 base, leaving 2 bases of the junction unmatched.

In its sample, this clonotype was seen many times. CDR3 DNA sequence: TGTGCCAACCGGGCCGGCGGGGAGCTGTTTTTT. This translates into CANRAGGELFF. The chain employs TRBV10-3 and TRBJ2-2; the D is unclear. CDR3 length: 11 residues. From germline, CDR1 is ENHRY and CDR2 SYGVKD. V was trimmed by 10 bases and J by 7 bases, leaving 10 bases between them.

This clonotype was picked up many times. The chain carries TRBV27 and TRBJ2-2, with TRBD1 matching 8 bases. This CDR3 comprises 15 residues. The trim removed 2 bases at V and 2 bases at J, leaving 1 base unmatched. CDR1 MNHEY and CDR2 SMNVEV come from the germline V gene (reference sequence). CDR3 in DNA: TGTGCCAGCAGTTTAGCAGGGGGCAACACCGGGGAGCTGTTTTTT. Protein sequence: CASSLAGGNTGELFF.

Turning to this clonotype: A much larger clone sits a single nucleotide away, making a read error possible. This chain connects TRBV19 to TRBJ2-3; D call uncertain. Trimming shortened V by 7 bases and J by 4 bases, and 9 bases separated the two germline ends. This CDR3 spans 12 amino acids. The germline CDR1 and CDR2 sequences are LNHDA and SQIVND (reference sequence). Here the CDR3 reads CASMTGPDTQYF. In nucleotides, the CDR3 is TGTGCCAGTATGACGGGTCCAGATACGCAGTATTTT.

This clonotype was seen many times. This chain uses TRBV7-2 with TRBJ1-1; maybe TRBD1 (5 bases). Deletions cut 0 bases from V and 5 bases from J, with 13 bases between. Germline assignment: CDR1 SGHTA and CDR2 FQGNSA. The CDR3 length is 15 residues. The CDR3 bases are TGTGCCAGCAGCTTAGCGGCAGGGAGGAGTACTGAAGCTTTCTTT. Residues: CASSLAAGRSTEAFF.

This clonotype was found many times. The chain couples TRBV12-3 or TRBV12-4 to TRBJ1-1; 8 nucleotides match TRBD1. The CDR3 sequence is 14 residues long. V dropped 6 bases and J dropped 7; count of bases not matched to a gene: 10. In DNA, the CDR3 is TGTGCCAGCAGCCCCGGACAGGGAGCTAATGAAGCTTTCTTT. Encoded protein: CASSPGQGANEAFF.

On this clonotype itself: At one boundary the junction diverges from the germline segment, which might be a read error. CDR3 coding DNA: TGTGCCGGCAGTCTCGGACTAGCGGGAGTGTTGAATGAGCAGTTCTTC. Amino acids: CAGSLGLAGVLNEQFF. This sequence joins TRBV7-3 and TRBJ2-1, with 13 bases matching TRBD2. Germline-derived CDR1 and CDR2 are SGHTA and FQGTGA. The CDR3 is made up of 16 amino acids.